One and the same sample provided the 8 T cell receptor beta chains below, sequenced in a study of T cell responses to AZD1222 COVID-19 vaccine. The table came from immunoSEQ multiplex PCR; TCRdb's copy has only in-frame clones and leaves some out. The sample shows approximately 200,000 clones, roughly 94% of them seen only once. The specimen was peripheral blood, collected 28 days after the second dose of the MenACWY control vaccine. All receptors derive from an adult who received the MenACWY meningococcal vaccine as a control.

V gene TRBV14 combines with J gene TRBJ2-5; TRBD1 matches at 9 bases. CDR3 length equals 15 residues. Looked up from germline, CDR1 is SGHDN and CDR2 is FVKESK. V dropped 1 base and J dropped 5; count of bases not matched to a gene: 5. The CDR3 protein is CASSQAGTGRETQYF. CDR3 DNA sequence: TGTGCCAGCAGCCAAGCCGGGACAGGGAGGGAGACCCAGTACTTC.

This chain uses TRBV2 with TRBJ2-5; 12 nucleotides match TRBD1. CDR1 is SNHLY and CDR2 is FYNNEI in the germline V gene. The CDR3 spans 14 residues. V shed 3 bases, J shed 5 bases, and the junction held 1 base outside the gene matches. CDR3: CASSEGTGGETQYF. CDR3 sequence (DNA): TGTGCCAGCAGTGAGGGGACAGGGGGCGAGACCCAGTACTTC.

V gene TRBV27 combines with J gene TRBJ2-7; D not certain. CDR3 length equals 13 residues. The germline V and J ends were trimmed by 0 bases and 6 bases, with 9 bases remaining between them. From germline, CDR1 is MNHEY and CDR2 SMNVEV (reference sequence). The CDR3 DNA is TGTGCCAGCAGTTTATCAGGCTGGGGCGAGCAGTACTTC. Its translation is CASSLSGWGEQYF.

The chain carries TRBV28 and TRBJ1-1, with TRBD1 identical over 7 bases. This CDR3 comprises 14 residues. Germline-derived CDR1 and CDR2 are MDHEN and SYDVKM. Unmatched junction bases numbered 12, after V lost 3 bases and J lost 11 bases. The CDR3 DNA follows: TGTGCCAGCAGTTTCGGGGACAGAGTAAGGAGGGCTTTCTTT. Protein product: CASSFGDRVRRAFF.

The chain uses TRBV6-5 and TRBJ2-7; the D call may be TRBD1 or TRBD2 (6 bases each). Germline-derived CDR1 and CDR2 are MNHEY and SVGAGI. This CDR3 region has 13 residues. V was trimmed by 8 bases and J by 4 bases, leaving 15 bases between them. CDR3 in amino acids: CASSLGGVYEQYF. The CDR3 nucleotides are TGTGCCAGCTCCCTGGGGGGCGTATACGAGCAGTACTTC.

This chain connects TRBV25-1 to TRBJ2-7; D possibly corresponds to TRBD2 (5 bases). V lost 5 bases and J lost 6, with 17 bases in between. Per germline, CDR1 MGHDK and CDR2 SYGVNS. The CDR3 loop spans 14 amino acids. The CDR3 DNA reads as TGTGCCAGCAGTCCCCCGGGGTTCGTAGGCGAGCAGTACTTC. Translated: CASSPPGFVGEQYF.

CDR3 nucleotides: TGTGCCAGCAGCCCTGGGGGTTCTAGCGTTCAAGAGACCCAGTACTTC. Its translation: CASSPGGSSVQETQYF. V gene TRBV3-1 (or the pseudogene TRBV3-2) combines with J gene TRBJ2-5; D perhaps matches TRBD2 (6 bases). There are 16 residues in the CDR3. V gave up 4 bases and J gave up 2 bases, with 17 bases separating them. Germline CDR1 is LGHDT and CDR2 is YNNKEL (reference sequence).

This clone was seen a single time. For the CDR3, the DNA is TGTGCCAGTAGGCCCTCCGGGACAGAAGCTTTCTTT. This encodes CASRPSGTEAFF. The chain uses TRBV19 and TRBJ1-1, with a possible D match to TRBD1 (6 bases). CDR3 length: 12 amino acids. Germline V gene lookup returns CDR1 LNHDA and CDR2 SQIVND (reference sequence). Trimming removed 6 bases at V and 8 bases at J, with 13 bases between.